This entry lists 14 T cell receptor beta chains sequenced from one sample in a study of blood T cell repertoires in COVID-19. Measured with immunoSEQ multiplex PCR; TCRdb has only the in-frame clones, and not every one. This table holds about 140,000 clones, about 80% found once. Sequencing input: PBMCs or T cells enriched from blood (not recorded which). Receptors originate from a woman between 45 and 60 years old who had recovered from COVID-19.

This clone has a single count. This chain links TRBV9 with TRBJ2-1; 8 nucleotides match TRBD1. The V and J ends lost 4 bases and 4 bases, in that order; junction bases with no gene match: 4. The CDR3 covers 14 residues. Germline V gives CDR1 SGDLS, CDR2 YYNGEE. The CDR3 protein is CASSPGQEYNEQFF. The DNA for the CDR3 is TGTGCCAGCAGCCCGGGACAGGAGTACAATGAGCAGTTCTTC. The complete variable domain, with remaining parts taken from reference TRBV9 and TRBJ2-1, reads DSGVTQTPKHLITATGQRVTLRCSPRSGDLSVYWYQQSLDQGLQFLIQYYNGEERAKGNILERFSAQQFPDLHSELNLSSLELGDSALYFCASSPGQEYNEQFFGPGTRLTVL.

This chain links TRBV4-1 with TRBJ2-3, with 13 bases lining up with TRBD2. Germline trimming cut 2 bases from V and 8 bases from J; bases unmatched to any gene: 7. Germline lookup yields CDR1 MGHRA and CDR2 YSYEKL. The CDR3 extends over 16 amino acids. CDR3 sequence (DNA): TGCGCCAGCAGCCAAACTAGCGGGGGGGACGAGTCTACGCAGTATTTT. This codes for CASSQTSGGDESTQYF.

The CDR3 sequence is CASSVVEVSSGNTIYF. Here the CDR3 DNA reads TGCGCCAGCAGCGTAGTGGAGGTATCCTCTGGAAACACCATATATTTT. The chain has TRBV5-1 and TRBJ1-3, with no clear D. Germline V gives CDR1 SGHRS, CDR2 YFSETQ. V gave up 4 bases and J gave up 0 bases, with 14 bases separating them. The CDR3 runs to 16 residues.

The V and J genes are TRBV6-4 and TRBJ1-4; D remains ambiguous. Germline lookup yields CDR1 MRHNA and CDR2 SNTAGT. The V gene lost 3 bases and the J gene lost 0 bases, with 17 bases spanning the gap. This CDR3 region has 18 residues. CDR3 residues: CASSEERGLPPTNEKLFF. The CDR3 coding sequence is TGTGCCAGCAGTGAGGAGCGCGGACTCCCCCCAACTAATGAAAAACTGTTTTTT.

This clone was observed a few times. V gene TRBV29-1 combines with J gene TRBJ1-4; D unclear. Per germline, CDR1 SQVTM and CDR2 ANQGSEA. The CDR3 totals 13 residues. V lost 6 bases and J 6 bases, leaving 14 bases between the germline ends. Written as DNA, the CDR3 is TGCAGCGTGATGCGGGCGTCTGATGAAAAACTGTTTTTT. Translated: CSVMRASDEKLFF.

The genes are TRBV9 and TRBJ1-1, with a weak D call TRBD1 (6 bases). Trimming left V 0 bases short and J 10 bases short, with 16 bases between. The CDR3 runs to 14 residues. Germline CDR1 and CDR2: SGDLS and YYNGEE. The CDR3 here is CASSVDGRGEGAFF. For the CDR3, the DNA is TGTGCCAGCAGCGTAGACGGCAGGGGAGAGGGAGCTTTCTTT. The full variable domain, with the rest looked up from reference TRBV9 and TRBJ1-1, is DSGVTQTPKHLITATGQRVTLRCSPRSGDLSVYWYQQSLDQGLQFLIQYYNGEERAKGNILERFSAQQFPDLHSELNLSSLELGDSALYFCASSVDGRGEGAFFGQGTRLTVV.

The chain combines TRBV3-1 (or the pseudogene TRBV3-2) with TRBJ2-1; 7 bases align to TRBD2. Germline assignment: CDR1 LGHDT and CDR2 YNNKEL (reference sequence). The junction had 10 bases not matched to a gene; V was cut back by 3 bases and J by 2 bases. This CDR3 spans 17 amino acids. This CDR3 is CASSHRVSGLPYNEQFF. The DNA for the CDR3 is TGTGCCAGCAGCCATCGAGTTTCGGGACTACCCTACAATGAGCAGTTCTTC.

V gene TRBV11-1 combines with J gene TRBJ1-2, with 8 bases lining up with TRBD1. V dropped 3 bases and J dropped 6; count of bases not matched to a gene: 6. Germline V CDR1 and CDR2: SGHAT, FQDESV (reference sequence). The CDR3 has 14 residues. The CDR3 protein is CASSLRTGMDGYTF. DNA for the CDR3: TGTGCCAGCAGCTTGCGGACAGGGATGGATGGCTACACCTTC.

V usage is TRBV10-3 and J usage is TRBJ2-5, with TRBD2 matching over 11 bases. Trimming at V came to 1 base and at J to 2 bases, leaving 0 bases not matched to a gene. This CDR3 region has 15 residues. Germline assignment: CDR1 ENHRY and CDR2 SYGVKD. The CDR3, as DNA: TGTGCCATCAGTGAGTTAGCGGGAGGGCAAGAGACCCAGTACTTC. It specifies CAISELAGGQETQYF.

This chain connects TRBV18 to TRBJ2-5; tentative D call: TRBD2 (6 bases). The CDR3 is 14 residues long. CDR1 and CDR2 (germline): KGHSH, LQKENI. V was cut by 3 bases and J by 8 bases, with 16 bases left in between. CDR3 in amino acids: CASSPQDYGSTQYF. The CDR3 region has the DNA TGTGCCAGCTCACCGCAGGACTACGGATCCACCCAGTACTTC.

This chain links TRBV12-5 with TRBJ1-2, with TRBD1 identical over 8 bases. V gave up 9 bases and J gave up 8 bases; unmatched junction bases: 8. Looked up from germline, CDR1 is LGHNT and CDR2 is FRNRAP. This CDR3 contains 12 residues. CDR3 loop: CASADRGAGYTF. CDR3 DNA sequence: TGTGCTAGCGCCGACAGGGGCGCCGGCTACACCTTC.

This clone was seen a few times. The genes are TRBV6-5 and TRBJ2-7; D is ambiguous. The germline V gene encodes CDR1 MNHEY and CDR2 SVGAGI. Trimming took 4 bases from V and 3 from J, leaving 13 bases between them. This CDR3 spans 14 amino acids. In DNA, the CDR3 is TGTGCCAGCAGTTTAAGGTACTCGGGCTACGAGCAGTACTTC. The encoded protein is CASSLRYSGYEQYF.

The J gene is TRBJ1-6, the V gene TRBV2; 11 bases are shared with TRBD1. Germline-derived CDR1 and CDR2 are SNHLY and FYNNEI. CDR3 size: 14 residues. With V trimmed by 6 bases and J by 7 bases, 2 bases remained unmatched. Written as DNA, the CDR3 is TGTGCCAGCAGGGGACAGGGGGTGAATTCACCCCTCCACTTT. This codes for CASRGQGVNSPLHF.

J is TRBJ1-2 and V is TRBV5-1, with 12 bases matching TRBD1. The ends lost 4 bases at V and 7 bases at J; junction bases unmatched: 8. The V gene's germline CDR1 is SGHRS and CDR2 YFSETQ. The CDR3 runs to 15 residues. Here the CDR3 DNA reads TGCGCCAGCAGCCCTGGGACAGGGGGCGGTCGTGGCTACACCTTC. Translating gives CASSPGTGGGRGYTF.